This TCR beta chain is from a study of graft-versus-host responses after intestinal transplantation. Note on this clone: Its antigen is unidentified.

Germline CDR1 and CDR2: SQVTM and ANQGSEA. Trimming took 7 bases from V and 4 from J; bases not matched to a gene: 8. The CDR3 totals 13 residues. The study's findings and limits: Clonal ratios of graft-versus-host to host-versus-graft in allografts were high for patients exhibiting graft-donor T cell macrochimerism. Early after transplant, HvG clones declined as circulating GvH clones peaked. Ileal or blood samples showed some GvH clones first, and such clones were also found in recipient marrow.

Sequencing was performed with immunoSEQ multiplex PCR; in TCRdb, only in-frame clones are kept and a portion is missing. In the table there are 90,000 to 120,000 clones, approximately 90% of which are singletons. The TCR originated in a human donor who was the organ donor for an intestinal transplant. The sample here was unstimulated CD4+ T cells sorted from spleen or lymph node cells, taken before transplant. The rearrangement links TRBV29-1 to TRBJ1-1, with 8 bases aligning to TRBD1. CDR3 loop: CSAHRGAATEAFF. The CDR3, as DNA: TGCAGCGCCCACAGGGGGGCGGCCACTGAAGCTTTCTTT.